This T cell receptor (beta chain) was sequenced for a study of T cell repertoires in cytomegalovirus infection. As regards this clonotype: Its target is unknown.

TCRdb processed the reads anew with MiXCR; each CDR3 protein has one entry. The sample records fewer than 55,000 distinct CDR3 sequences, 15% to 20% being singletons. The sequence was obtained from a human donor in good health (CMV status not recorded). Some clones in this sample may be carry-over from other donors' samples. The sequences come from CD8+ T cells from cultured PBMCs, collected from culture after CMV antigen stimulation.

This CDR3 reads CASSQEGDTEAFF. The CDR3 DNA reads TGTGCCAGCAGCCAAGAAGGGGACACTGAAGCTTTCTTT. The chain uses TRBV7-9 and TRBJ1-1, with TRBD1 as a possible D gene (5 bases). The CDR3 runs to 13 residues. Trimming left V 5 bases short and J 3 bases short, with 10 bases between. Germline CDR1 SEHNR, CDR2 FQNEAQ (reference sequence).